The 21 T cell receptor beta chains given below trace back to one sample, sequenced in a study of OX40 agonist ivuxolimab in advanced cancers. The table came from immunoSEQ multiplex PCR; TCRdb's copy has only in-frame clones and leaves some out. The top ten hold about 0.57% of the sample, which has around 76,000 clones, 85% seen once. The specimen comprised CD4+ or CD8+ T cells sorted from blood, sampled in a trial of the OX40 agonist ivuxolimab. These receptors were collected from an adult with an advanced solid tumor such as melanoma, head and neck, liver or kidney cancer.

The gene calls are TRBV5-4 and TRBJ2-6; D is uncertain. Germline V gene sequence: CDR1 SGHNT, CDR2 YYREEE (reference sequence). The CDR3 totals 15 residues. V was trimmed by 2 bases and J by 1 base, leaving 7 bases between them. CDR3: CASSLRISGANVLTF. The CDR3 DNA follows: TGTGCCAGCAGCTTACGAATATCTGGGGCCAACGTCCTGACTTTC. The whole variable domain, remainder taken from reference TRBV5-4 and TRBJ2-6, is ETGVTQSPTHLIKTRGQQVTLRCSSQSGHNTVSWYQQALGQGPQFIFQYYREEENGRGNFPPRFSGLQFPNYSSELNVNALELDDSALYLCASSLRISGANVLTFGAGSRLTVL.

This chain uses TRBV11-2 with TRBJ1-1; 7 bases are shared with TRBD1. Germline V gives CDR1 SGHAT, CDR2 FQNNGV. The junction had 10 bases not matched to a gene; V was cut back by 5 bases and J by 1 base. The CDR3 runs to 16 residues. The CDR3 DNA reads as TGTGCCAGCAGCCACAACAGGGGAGGGAAGAACACTGAAGCTTTCTTT. Residues: CASSHNRGGKNTEAFF.

This chain joins TRBV6-5 and TRBJ2-7; D call uncertain. Germline V gene sequence: CDR1 MNHEY, CDR2 SVGAGI. The CDR3 totals 12 residues. Trimming pared 10 bases from V and 0 bases from J, leaving 10 bases between. The CDR3 region is CATGESSYEQYF. The CDR3, as DNA: TGTGCCACCGGAGAAAGCTCCTACGAGCAGTACTTC.

The V gene is TRBV6-5, the J gene TRBJ1-5; tentative D call: TRBD1 (5 bases). V lost 6 bases to trimming and J lost 4 bases, with 13 bases between them. This CDR3 comprises 14 residues. The germline CDR1 and CDR2 sequences are MNHEY and SVGAGI. In DNA, the CDR3 is TGTGCCAGCAGCACGGGACTGTCTAATCAGCCCCAGCATTTT. Translated: CASSTGLSNQPQHF.

V and J are TRBV7-2 and TRBJ2-7; D not certain. Germline V lookup: CDR1 SGHTA, CDR2 FQGNSA. The CDR3 spans 14 residues. V gave up 1 base and J gave up 2 bases, with 9 bases separating them. The CDR3 reads CASSLVAPTYEQYF. CDR3 in DNA: TGTGCCAGCAGCTTAGTTGCACCTACCTACGAGCAGTACTTC.

The chain couples TRBV7-2 to TRBJ1-1, with TRBD1 identical over 8 bases. Germline trimming cut 5 bases from V and 1 base from J; bases unmatched to any gene: 6. The germline V gene encodes CDR1 SGHTA and CDR2 FQGNSA. This CDR3 region has 15 residues. CDR3 in DNA: TGTGCCAGCAGCCCTAGACAGGGGAAGAACACTGAAGCTTTCTTT. It specifies CASSPRQGKNTEAFF.

This clone has just one count. The rearrangement joins TRBV5-8 to TRBJ2-3; D possibly uses TRBD1 or TRBD2 (5 bases each). The CDR3 extends over 13 amino acids. Germline assignment: CDR1 SGHTS and CDR2 YDEGEE. V lost 2 bases, J lost 12 bases, and 16 bases lay in between. CDR3 nucleotide sequence: TGTGCCAGCAGCTTTCAAGGGGAGACCCGTCAGTATTTT. This translates into CASSFQGETRQYF.

This sequence joins TRBV11-2 and TRBJ2-1; 9 nucleotides line up with TRBD2. CDR3 length: 15 amino acids. The germline V gene encodes CDR1 SGHAT and CDR2 FQNNGV. V was clipped by 5 bases and J by 8 bases; unmatched bases: 10. CDR3 in DNA: TGTGCCAGCAGCAGAGTACGGACTAGCGTTTATGAGCAGTTCTTC. Protein sequence: CASSRVRTSVYEQFF.

The CDR3 region is CASSPGGALNEKLFF. The CDR3 DNA sequence: TGTGCCAGCAGCCCCGGGGGGGCACTTAATGAAAAACTGTTTTTT. The chain links TRBV7-2 to TRBJ1-4; D possibly corresponds to TRBD1 (6 bases). Germline V gene sequence: CDR1 SGHTA, CDR2 FQGNSA. The CDR3 is made up of 15 amino acids. The ends were cut back, 5 bases at V and 4 bases at J, with 14 bases in the middle.

The CDR3 reads CASSLAEVAGTQYF. CDR3 DNA: TGTGCCAGCAGCTTAGCGGAAGTAGCCGGTACGCAGTATTTT. J is TRBJ2-3 and V is TRBV7-6, with no clear D. Germline V gives CDR1 SGHVS, CDR2 FNYEAQ. The ends were cut back, 0 bases at V and 8 bases at J, with 12 bases in the middle. This CDR3 is built from 14 residues.

The chain employs TRBV28 and TRBJ2-7, with D uncertain. The V end was cut by 5 bases, the J end by 4 bases, with 9 bases between. The CDR3 length is 12 residues. Germline V lookup: CDR1 MDHEN, CDR2 SYDVKM. CDR3 sequence: CASSPPRYEQYF. The CDR3 coding sequence is TGTGCCAGCAGTCCCCCCCGGTACGAGCAGTACTTC.

V gene TRBV9 combines with J gene TRBJ1-2; D is perhaps TRBD1 (6 bases). V was pared by 2 bases and J by 7 bases, with 18 bases between. Germline values: CDR1 SGDLS, CDR2 YYNGEE. The CDR3 is made up of 15 amino acids. The CDR3 region is CASSVDRLGTFGYTF. Written as DNA, the CDR3 is TGTGCCAGCAGCGTTGACAGGTTAGGCACCTTTGGCTACACCTTC.

This rearrangement joins TRBV11-3 to TRBJ2-7; 9 positions agree with TRBD2. The J segment lost 3 bases and the V segment lost 4 bases, leaving 10 bases of the junction unmatched. Germline V gene lookup returns CDR1 SGHNT and CDR2 YENEEA. The CDR3 totals 16 residues. The CDR3 region is CASSSQTSGGGYEQYF. CDR3 nucleotide sequence: TGTGCCAGCAGCTCCCAGACTAGCGGAGGAGGCTACGAGCAGTACTTC. The entire variable domain, with the rest obtained from reference TRBV11-3 and TRBJ2-7, is as follows: EAGVVQSPRYKIIEKKQPVAFWCNPISGHNTLYWYLQNLGQGPELLIRYENEEAVDDSQLPKDRFSAERLKGVDSTLKIQPAELGDSAVYLCASSSQTSGGGYEQYFGPGTRLTVT.

V and J are TRBV7-6 and TRBJ2-5; D is ambiguous. V dropped 6 bases and J dropped 9 bases, with 8 bases sitting between them. Germline CDR1 is SGHVS and CDR2 is FNYEAQ. The CDR3 length is 10 residues. CDR3 protein: CASSVEAQYF. The CDR3 DNA reads as TGTGCCAGCAGTGTTGAGGCCCAGTACTTC.

This chain connects TRBV5-4 to TRBJ2-4; the match to TRBD1 covers 11 bases. V trimming: 0 bases; J trimming: 3 bases; junction bases outside the gene matches: 5. Germline assignment: CDR1 SGHNT and CDR2 YYREEE (reference sequence). CDR3 length: 17 residues. The CDR3 sequence: CASSLVGQGANKNIQYF. In DNA, the CDR3 is TGTGCCAGCAGCTTGGTAGGACAGGGGGCCAACAAAAACATTCAGTACTTC.

The rearrangement uses TRBV19 and TRBJ2-5; 9 nucleotides align to TRBD2. This CDR3 region has 13 residues. From germline, CDR1 is LNHDA and CDR2 SQIVND (reference sequence). V shed 9 bases and J 3 bases; nucleotides not matched to a gene: 5. CDR3 sequence (DNA): TGTGCCAGGAATAGCGGGGGAAAAGAGACCCAGTACTTC. This sequence encodes CARNSGGKETQYF. Full variable domain (rest looked up from reference TRBV19 and TRBJ2-5): DGGITQSPKYLFRKEGQNVTLSCEQNLNHDAMYWYRQDPGQGLRLIYYSQIVNDFQKGDIAEGYSVSREKKESFPLTVTSAQKNPTAFYLCARNSGGKETQYFGPGTRLLVL.

This chain connects TRBV10-3 to TRBJ1-1; D uncertain. The CDR3 length is 13 residues. Germline-derived CDR1 and CDR2 are ENHRY and SYGVKD. Trimming pared 4 bases from V and 1 base from J, leaving 7 bases between. The CDR3 nucleotides are TGTGCCATCAGTGCCCAGGAGAACACTGAAGCTTTCTTT. The encoded protein is CAISAQENTEAFF.

The chain combines TRBV4-1 with TRBJ2-5; 9 nucleotides match TRBD1. Trimming took 3 bases from V and 4 from J; bases not matched to a gene: 3. Germline V CDR1 and CDR2: MGHRA, YSYEKL. The CDR3 totals 14 residues. The CDR3 loop is CASSQGQGGETQYF. Written as DNA, the CDR3 is TGCGCCAGCAGCCAGGGACAGGGAGGAGAGACCCAGTACTTC.

Comment on this clone: It is likely a read error, because the conserved phenylalanine at the end of the CDR3 is missing. The DNA is omitted, as the CDR3 cannot be located on it reliably, and the CDR3 follows TCRdb's listing. The V call is TRBV6-6, the J call TRBJ1-2; TRBD1 reflects the table's D call only, with no check against the DNA. The CDR3 contains 15 residues when both ends are counted. Germline-derived CDR1 and CDR2 are MNHNY and SVGAGI (reference sequence). CDR3: CASSYSRWDRGPPRL.

V usage is TRBV7-3 and J usage is TRBJ2-3; D possibly uses TRBD1 or TRBD2 (6 bases each). CDR1 SGHTA and CDR2 FQGTGA come from the germline V gene. CDR3 length equals 14 residues. The V end was cut by 5 bases, the J end by 0 bases, with 9 bases between. In DNA form, the CDR3 reads TGTGCCAGCAGCGGGGGGCAAAGCACAGATACGCAGTATTTT. Translated: CASSGGQSTDTQYF. Filled out from reference TRBV7-3 and TRBJ2-3, the complete variable domain reads GAGVSQTPSNKVTEKGKYVELRCDPISGHTALYWYRQSLGQGPEFLIYFQGTGAADDSGLPNDRFFAVRPEGSVSTLKIQRTERGDSAVYLCASSGGQSTDTQYFGPGTRLTVL.

CDR3 in amino acids: CASSQESSGFGNTIYF. In DNA, the CDR3 is TGTGCCAGCAGCCAAGAGAGTTCGGGGTTTGGAAACACCATATATTTT. V gene TRBV7-2 combines with J gene TRBJ1-3, with D hard to call. In germline, CDR1 is SGHTA, CDR2 FQGNSA. The CDR3 covers 16 residues. V shed 5 bases and J shed 3 bases, with 17 bases lying between them.